This T cell receptor beta chain was sequenced in a study of immune evolution from preneoplasia to lung adenocarcinoma. Premalignant or tumor cells were enriched by macro-dissection after pathologic assessment. The method was immunoSEQ multiplex PCR; TCRdb's version includes in-frame clones alone and lacks a portion of them. Here the sample spans around 4,000 clones, about 85% being singletons. The origin of this receptor is a donor of 70 years or more with lung adenocarcinoma. The sample comprised FFPE minimally invasive lung adenocarcinoma tissue.

This CDR3 is CASSIGTSGRYYEQYF. In nucleotides, the CDR3 is TGTGCCAGCAGTATCGGGACTAGCGGGAGGTACTACGAGCAGTACTTC. The chain combines TRBV27 with TRBJ2-7; 15 bases map to TRBD2. This CDR3 has 16 amino acids. After removal of 5 bases from V and 3 bases from J, the junction contained 5 bases not matched to a gene. CDR1 and CDR2 (germline): MNHEY, SMNVEV (reference sequence).